This T cell receptor beta chain is drawn from a study of blood T cell repertoires in COVID-19. At the level of the study: Samples representing acute and convalescent COVID-19 were sourced from the United States, Italy and Spain. Nucleic acid was either cDNA or gDNA, and it came from T cells, B-cell-depleted T cells, or PBMCs.

Notes on this clone: In the same sample, other DNA sequences code for this CDR3.

The germline CDR1 and CDR2 sequences are SEHNR and FQNEAQ (reference sequence). With V trimmed by 2 bases and J by 1 base, 3 bases remained unmatched. CDR3 length: 16 residues. Per the original data handling: Reference gene primer amplification gave estimated nucleated cell counts. Measured with immunoSEQ multiplex PCR; TCRdb has only the in-frame clones, and not every one. That table furnishes V, J and clone size, whereas the DNA furnished D and trimming. The data show 300,000 or so clones, 85% seen once. The genes are TRBV7-9 and TRBJ2-1, with 9 bases lining up with TRBD2. The origin of this receptor is a woman between 45 and 60 years old with active or convalescent COVID-19. Specimen: peripheral blood. The CDR3 region is CASSLSLAGSYNEQFF. In DNA, the CDR3 is TGTGCCAGCAGCTTATCCCTAGCGGGGTCCTACAATGAGCAGTTCTTC.